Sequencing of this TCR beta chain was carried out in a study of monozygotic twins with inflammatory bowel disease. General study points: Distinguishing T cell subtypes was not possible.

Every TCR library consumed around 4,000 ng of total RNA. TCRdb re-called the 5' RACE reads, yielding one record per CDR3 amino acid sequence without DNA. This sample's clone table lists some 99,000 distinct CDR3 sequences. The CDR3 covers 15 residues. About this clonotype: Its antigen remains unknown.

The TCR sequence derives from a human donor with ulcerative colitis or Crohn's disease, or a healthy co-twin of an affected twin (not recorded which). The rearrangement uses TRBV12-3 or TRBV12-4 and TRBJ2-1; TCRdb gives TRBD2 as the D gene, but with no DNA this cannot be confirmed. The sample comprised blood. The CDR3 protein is CASSRTSGRTNEQFF.